This entry lists 8 T cell receptor beta chains sequenced from one sample in a study of Ad26.COV2.S vaccination and SARS-CoV-2 variants. The treatment was: about 20 received Ad26.COV2.S at low or high dose, single or two shots; roughly 5 received placebo; per-sample allocation not given. Repertoires come from day 63 after the first vaccine or placebo injection. The assay was immunoSEQ multiplex PCR, and TCRdb's table has in-frame clones only and misses some. The sample carries roughly 680,000 clones, more than 80% recorded once. Specimen: peripheral blood, collected in a trial of Ad26.COV2.S vaccine versus placebo. These receptor sequences come from a person between 18 and 65 years old who received the Ad26.COV2.S COVID-19 vaccine or a placebo.

This sequence joins TRBV5-6 and TRBJ1-3; 7 bases align to TRBD1. The CDR3 length is 16 residues. V was pared by 4 bases and J by 4 bases, with 11 bases of the junction left unmatched. CDR1 and CDR2 from the germline V gene are SGHDT and YYEEEE. The CDR3 reads CASSLGQLSVGNTIYF. Written as DNA, the CDR3 is TGTGCCAGCAGCCTGGGACAGCTTAGTGTCGGAAACACCATATATTTT.

This sequence joins TRBV7-9 and TRBJ1-2; TRBD1 matches 7 bases. CDR1 is SEHNR, CDR2 FQNEAQ, per germline (reference sequence). This CDR3 contains 13 residues. Unmatched junction bases numbered 5, after V lost 5 bases and J lost 5 bases. The CDR3 sequence is CASSRDREYGYTF. In DNA form, the CDR3 reads TGTGCCAGCAGCAGAGACAGGGAGTATGGCTACACCTTC.

CDR3 sequence reads: CASSRWDSGNTIYF. Written as DNA, the CDR3 is TGTGCCAGCAGCCGCTGGGACAGTGGAAACACCATATATTTT. The chain joins TRBV13 to TRBJ1-3, with 7 bases identical to TRBD1. V trimming: 5 bases; J trimming: 3 bases; junction bases outside the gene matches: 4. CDR1 is PRHDT, CDR2 FYEKMQ, per germline (reference sequence). CDR3 size: 14 residues.

This chain joins TRBV27 and TRBJ1-2; 8 bases fit TRBD1. Trimming took 4 bases from V and 4 from J; bases not matched to a gene: 5. CDR3 length equals 14 residues. Germline values: CDR1 MNHEY, CDR2 SMNVEV (reference sequence). In nucleotides, the CDR3 is TGTGCCAGCAGTTCATGGGACAGGTCCTATGGCTACACCTTC. This encodes CASSSWDRSYGYTF.

The chain carries TRBV3-1 (or the pseudogene TRBV3-2) and TRBJ1-5; 10 nucleotides line up with TRBD1. The ends lost 4 bases at V and 5 bases at J; junction bases unmatched: 8. Germline CDR1 and CDR2: LGHDT and YNNKEL (reference sequence). The CDR3 is 16 residues long. CDR3 sequence (DNA): TGTGCCAGCAGCCCCGGGACAGGGGCCCCCGATCAGCCCCAGCATTTT. Translation gives CASSPGTGAPDQPQHF.

This clone was detected once. DNA for the CDR3: TGTGCCAGCAGCCAAGAAAGTTATAGGGACTCTGGCAATCAGCCCCAGCATTTT. Translating gives CASSQESYRDSGNQPQHF. The chain carries TRBV4-2 and TRBJ1-5; D is possibly TRBD1 (5 bases). Germline values: CDR1 LGHNA, CDR2 YNFKEQ. The CDR3 consists of 18 residues. V was clipped by 0 bases and J by 2 bases, with 17 bases between them.

The J gene is TRBJ2-7, the V gene TRBV7-2; TRBD2 is a possible D gene (6 bases). The CDR3 has 14 amino acids. With 5 bases removed from V and 5 bases from J, the gap between germline ends came to 16 bases. Germline-derived CDR1 and CDR2 are SGHTA and FQGNSA. CDR3 coding DNA: TGTGCCAGCAGCCCAAGGTGGGGAGGAGACGAGCAGTACTTC. It encodes CASSPRWGGDEQYF.

As to this clone: This specimen includes other DNA sequences encoding the same CDR3. J is TRBJ1-2 and V is TRBV6-5; D is perhaps TRBD1 (5 bases). Trimming stripped 4 bases from V and 0 bases from J, with 6 bases between. This CDR3 is 13 amino acids long. The germline V gene encodes CDR1 MNHEY and CDR2 SVGAGI. The CDR3 DNA is TGTGCCAGCAGTTCGACAGCTAACTATGGCTACACCTTC. This encodes CASSSTANYGYTF.